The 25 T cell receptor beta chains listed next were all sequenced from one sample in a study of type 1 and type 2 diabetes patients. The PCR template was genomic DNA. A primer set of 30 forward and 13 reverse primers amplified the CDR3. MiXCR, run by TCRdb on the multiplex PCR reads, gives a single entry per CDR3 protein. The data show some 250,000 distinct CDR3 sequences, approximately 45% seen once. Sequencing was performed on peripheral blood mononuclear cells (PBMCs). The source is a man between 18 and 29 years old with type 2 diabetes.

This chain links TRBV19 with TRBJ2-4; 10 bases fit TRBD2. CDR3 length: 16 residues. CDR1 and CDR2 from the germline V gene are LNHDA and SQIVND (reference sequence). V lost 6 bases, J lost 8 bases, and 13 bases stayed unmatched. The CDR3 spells CASRVKSSGSLYIQYF. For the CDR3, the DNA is TGTGCCAGTAGGGTGAAGTCTAGCGGGAGTTTATACATTCAGTACTTC.

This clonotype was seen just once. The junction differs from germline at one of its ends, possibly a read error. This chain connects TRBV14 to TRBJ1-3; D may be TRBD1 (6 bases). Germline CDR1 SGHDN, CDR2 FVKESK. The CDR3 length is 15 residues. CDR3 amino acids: CASSRQVISGNAIYF. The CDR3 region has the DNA TGTGCCAGCAGCCGACAGGTGATCTCTGGAAACGCCATATATTTT.

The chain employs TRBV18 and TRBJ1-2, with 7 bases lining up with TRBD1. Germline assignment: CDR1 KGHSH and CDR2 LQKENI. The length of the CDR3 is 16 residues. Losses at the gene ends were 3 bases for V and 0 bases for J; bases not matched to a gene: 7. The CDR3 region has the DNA TGTGCCAGCTCACCGGCGATCCAGGGGGCTAACTATGGCTACACCTTC. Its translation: CASSPAIQGANYGYTF. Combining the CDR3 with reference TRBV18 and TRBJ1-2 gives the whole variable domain NAGVMQNPRHLVRRRGQEARLRCSPMKGHSHVYWYRQLPEEGLKFMVYLQKENIIDESGMPKERFSAEFPKEGPSILRIQQVVRGDSAAYFCASSPAIQGANYGYTFGSGTRLTVV.

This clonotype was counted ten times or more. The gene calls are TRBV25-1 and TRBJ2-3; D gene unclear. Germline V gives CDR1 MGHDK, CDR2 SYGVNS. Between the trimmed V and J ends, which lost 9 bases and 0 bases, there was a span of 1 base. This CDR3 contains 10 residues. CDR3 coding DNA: TGTGCCAGTAGCACAGATACGCAGTATTTT. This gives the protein CASSTDTQYF. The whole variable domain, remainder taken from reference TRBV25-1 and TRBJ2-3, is EADIYQTPRYLVIGTGKKITLECSQTMGHDKMYWYQQDPGMELHLIHYSYGVNSTEKGDLSSESTVSRIRTEHFPLTLESARPSHTSQYLCASSTDTQYFGPGTRLTVL.

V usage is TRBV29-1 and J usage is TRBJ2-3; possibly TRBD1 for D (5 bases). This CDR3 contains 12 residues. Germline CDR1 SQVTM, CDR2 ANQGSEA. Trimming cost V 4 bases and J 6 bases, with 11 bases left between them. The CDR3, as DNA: TGCAGCGTTGGTCAGGGTTTGGATACGCAGTATTTT. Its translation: CSVGQGLDTQYF.

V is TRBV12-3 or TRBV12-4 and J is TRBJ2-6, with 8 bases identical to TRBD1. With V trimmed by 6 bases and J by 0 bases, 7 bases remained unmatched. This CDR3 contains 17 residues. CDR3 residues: CASSSGQATSGANVLTF. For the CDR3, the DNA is TGTGCCAGCAGCTCGGGACAGGCAACCTCTGGGGCCAACGTCCTGACTTTC.

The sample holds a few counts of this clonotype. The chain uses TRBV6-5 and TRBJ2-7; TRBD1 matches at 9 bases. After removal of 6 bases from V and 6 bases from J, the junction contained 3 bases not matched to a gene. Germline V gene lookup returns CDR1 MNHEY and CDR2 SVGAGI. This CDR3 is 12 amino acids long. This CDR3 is CASSLGQGEQYF. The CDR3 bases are TGTGCCAGCAGCCTGGGACAGGGCGAGCAGTACTTC.

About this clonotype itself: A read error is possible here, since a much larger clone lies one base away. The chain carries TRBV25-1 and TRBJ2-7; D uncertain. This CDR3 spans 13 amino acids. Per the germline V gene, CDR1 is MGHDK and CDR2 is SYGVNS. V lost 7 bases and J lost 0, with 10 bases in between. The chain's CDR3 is CASITRHSYEQYF. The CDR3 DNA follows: TGTGCCAGCATTACCCGACACTCCTACGAGCAGTACTTC.

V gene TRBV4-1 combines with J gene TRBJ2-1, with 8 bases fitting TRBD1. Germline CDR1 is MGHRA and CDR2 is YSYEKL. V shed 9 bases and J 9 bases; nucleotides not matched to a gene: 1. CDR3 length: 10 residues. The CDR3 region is CARQGGEQFF. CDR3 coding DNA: TGCGCCAGACAGGGGGGTGAGCAGTTCTTC.

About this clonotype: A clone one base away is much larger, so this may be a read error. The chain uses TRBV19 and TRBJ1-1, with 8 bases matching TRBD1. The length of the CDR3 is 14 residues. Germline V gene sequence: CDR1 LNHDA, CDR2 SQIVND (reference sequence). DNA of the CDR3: TGTGCCTGTAGTACCGACAGGGGGAACACTGAAGCTTTCTTT. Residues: CACSTDRGNTEAFF.

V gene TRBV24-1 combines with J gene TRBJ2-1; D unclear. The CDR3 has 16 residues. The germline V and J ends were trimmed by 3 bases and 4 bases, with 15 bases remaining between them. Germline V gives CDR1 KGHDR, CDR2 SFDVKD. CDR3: CATSDTNGPGYNEQFF. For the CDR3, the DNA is TGTGCCACCAGTGATACAAACGGGCCCGGATACAATGAGCAGTTCTTC.

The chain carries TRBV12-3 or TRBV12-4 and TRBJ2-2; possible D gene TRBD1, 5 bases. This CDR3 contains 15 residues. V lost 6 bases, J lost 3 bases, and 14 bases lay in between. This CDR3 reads CASSPQTVYTGELFF. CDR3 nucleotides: TGTGCCAGCAGCCCGCAGACAGTTTACACCGGGGAGCTGTTTTTT.

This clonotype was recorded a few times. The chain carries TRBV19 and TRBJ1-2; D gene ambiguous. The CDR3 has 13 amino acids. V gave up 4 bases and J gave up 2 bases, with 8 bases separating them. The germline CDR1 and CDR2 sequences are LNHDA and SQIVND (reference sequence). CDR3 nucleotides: TGTGCCAGTAGTACTGGGAGCAACTATGGCTACACCTTC. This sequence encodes CASSTGSNYGYTF.

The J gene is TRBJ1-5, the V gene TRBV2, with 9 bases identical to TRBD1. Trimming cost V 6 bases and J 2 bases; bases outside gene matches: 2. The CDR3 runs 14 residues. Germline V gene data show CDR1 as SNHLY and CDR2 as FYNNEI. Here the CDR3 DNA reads TGTGCCAGCAGGACAGGGGGAGGCAATCAGCCCCAGCATTTT. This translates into CASRTGGGNQPQHF.

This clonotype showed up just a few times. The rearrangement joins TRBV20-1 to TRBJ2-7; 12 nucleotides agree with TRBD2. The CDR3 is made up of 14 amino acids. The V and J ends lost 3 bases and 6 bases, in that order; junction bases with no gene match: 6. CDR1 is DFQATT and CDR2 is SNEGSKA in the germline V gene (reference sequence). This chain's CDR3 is CSARGLAGGSEQYF. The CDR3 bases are TGCAGTGCTAGGGGGCTAGCGGGAGGGTCCGAGCAGTACTTC.

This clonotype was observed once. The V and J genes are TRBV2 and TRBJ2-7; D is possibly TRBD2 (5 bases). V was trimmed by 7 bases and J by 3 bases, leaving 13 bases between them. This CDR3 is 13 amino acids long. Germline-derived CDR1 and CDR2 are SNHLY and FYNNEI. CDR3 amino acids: CASMRARLYEQYF. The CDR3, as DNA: TGTGCCAGCATGAGGGCCCGCCTCTACGAGCAGTACTTC.

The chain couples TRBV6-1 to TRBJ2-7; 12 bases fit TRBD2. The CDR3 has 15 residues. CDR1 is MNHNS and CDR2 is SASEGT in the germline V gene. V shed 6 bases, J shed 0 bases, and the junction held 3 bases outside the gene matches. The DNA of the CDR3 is TGTGCCAGCAGGGAGACTAGCGGGAGCTCCTACGAGCAGTACTTC. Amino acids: CASRETSGSSYEQYF.

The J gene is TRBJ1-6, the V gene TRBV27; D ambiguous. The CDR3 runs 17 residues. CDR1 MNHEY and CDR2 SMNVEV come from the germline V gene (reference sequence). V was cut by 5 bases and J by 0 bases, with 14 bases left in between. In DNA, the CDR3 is TGTGCCAGCAGTCCAACCATGGGGAGCTCCTATAATTCACCCCTCCACTTT. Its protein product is CASSPTMGSSYNSPLHF.

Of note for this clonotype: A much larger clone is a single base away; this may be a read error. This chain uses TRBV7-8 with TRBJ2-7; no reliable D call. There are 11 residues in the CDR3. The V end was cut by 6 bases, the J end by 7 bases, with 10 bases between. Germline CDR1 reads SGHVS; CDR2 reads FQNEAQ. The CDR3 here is CASSSLNEQYF. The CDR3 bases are TGTGCCAGCAGTTCCCTAAATGAGCAGTACTTC.

The CDR3: CASSWGGGTDEQYF. CDR3 in DNA: TGTGCCAGCAGTTGGGGGGGAGGGACTGACGAGCAGTACTTC. The chain combines TRBV27 with TRBJ2-7; 7 nucleotides agree with TRBD2. CDR1 is MNHEY and CDR2 is SMNVEV in the germline V gene (reference sequence). J was trimmed by 5 bases and V by 4 bases; bases with no gene match: 8. The CDR3 is 14 residues long.

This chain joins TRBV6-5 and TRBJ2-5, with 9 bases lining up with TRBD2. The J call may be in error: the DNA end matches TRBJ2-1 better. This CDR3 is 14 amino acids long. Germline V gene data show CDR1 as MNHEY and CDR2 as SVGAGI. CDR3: CASRWASGVNEQFF. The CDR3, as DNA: TGTGCCAGCAGGTGGGCTAGCGGGGTCAATGAGCAGTTCTTC.

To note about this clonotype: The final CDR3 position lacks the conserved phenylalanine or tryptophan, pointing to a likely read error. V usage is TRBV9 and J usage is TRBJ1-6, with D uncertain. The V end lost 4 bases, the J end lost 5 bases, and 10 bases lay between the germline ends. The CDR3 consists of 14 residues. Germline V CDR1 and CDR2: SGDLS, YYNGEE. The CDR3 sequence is CASSPTADNSPLHS. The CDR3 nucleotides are TGTGCCAGCAGCCCGACCGCTGATAATTCACCCCTCCACTCT.

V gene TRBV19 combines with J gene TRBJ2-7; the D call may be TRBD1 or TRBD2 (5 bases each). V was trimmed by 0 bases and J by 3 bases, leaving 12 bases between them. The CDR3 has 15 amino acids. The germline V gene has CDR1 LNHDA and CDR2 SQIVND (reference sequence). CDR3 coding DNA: TGTGCCAGTAGTATAGAATGGGGACGGCTCTACGAGCAGTACTTC. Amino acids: CASSIEWGRLYEQYF.

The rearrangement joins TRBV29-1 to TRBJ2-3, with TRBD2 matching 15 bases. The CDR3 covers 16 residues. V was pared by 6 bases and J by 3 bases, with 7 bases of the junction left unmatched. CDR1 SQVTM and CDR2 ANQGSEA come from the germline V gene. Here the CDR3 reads CSVGGTSGRKTDTQYF. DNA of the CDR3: TGCAGCGTGGGGGGGACTAGCGGGAGGAAGACAGATACGCAGTATTTT.

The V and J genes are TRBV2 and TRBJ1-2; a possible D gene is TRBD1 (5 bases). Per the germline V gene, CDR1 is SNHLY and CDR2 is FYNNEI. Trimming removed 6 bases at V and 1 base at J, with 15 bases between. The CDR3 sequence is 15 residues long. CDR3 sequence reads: CASSTQTVINYGYTF. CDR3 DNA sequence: TGTGCCAGCAGCACTCAGACAGTAATTAACTATGGCTACACCTTC.